A selection of T cell receptor beta chains follows, all from one sample in a study of T cells in Graves' hyperthyroidism and ophthalmopathy. A single record per CDR3 protein comes from TCRdb applying MiXCR to the multiplex PCR reads. The data hold 150,000 to 200,000 distinct CDR3 sequences, with over 15% observed a single time. Sequencing used blood. These receptor sequences come from a woman aged 45 to 65 with Graves' hyperthyroidism. Both conserved end residues are part of each CDR3. A D gene is named only where the DNA matches it firmly. A clone size is listed for some rows: how often the clone was seen (once, few, many), or a class if it is expanded.

D,V,J,size,DNA,CDR3
.,TRBV11-2,TRBJ2-2,many,TGTGCCAGCAGCTTTAGCAGTGCCTCAACCGGGGAGCTGTTTTTT,CASSFSSASTGELFF
.,TRBV14,TRBJ1-2,many,TGTGCCAGCAGCCAAGATACGGGCCCTGGCTACACCTTC,CASSQDTGPGYTF
.,TRBV13,TRBJ2-1,.,TGTGCCAGCAGCTTGGGGGGTAACAGTGAGCAGTTCTTC,CASSLGGNSEQFF
.,TRBV20-1,TRBJ1-3,.,TGCAGTGCTAGTCATTATAACACCATATATTTT,CSASHYNTIYF
.,TRBV12-3/TRBV12-4,TRBJ2-1,many,TGTGCCAGCAGTTTGCCCCTCTACAATGAGCAGTTCTTC,CASSLPLYNEQFF
TRBD1,TRBV19,TRBJ1-2,many,TGTGCCAGTAGTATTGGGACAGGATTAATTCCGCTCGGTGGCTACACCTTC,CASSIGTGLIPLGGYTF
.,TRBV6-1,TRBJ2-3,few,TGTGCCAGCCGGGGTGAGGGGCTTACAGATACGCAGTATTTT,CASRGEGLTDTQYF
.,TRBV28,TRBJ1-1,many,TGTGCCAGCAGTTCCGAGGACAGCCAGAACACTGAAGCTTTCTTT,CASSSEDSQNTEAFF
.,TRBV6-2/TRBV6-3,TRBJ1-1,many,TGTGCCAGCAGTTACTCGATTTATGAGGGAGGGTACACTGAAGCTTTCTTT,CASSYSIYEGGYTEAFF
.,TRBV27,TRBJ1-1,many,TGTGCCAGCAGACCTCTGGACAGCTATGCGAGCACTGAAGCTTTCTTT,CASRPLDSYASTEAFF
.,TRBV18,TRBJ2-1,.,TGTGCCAGCTCACCAGAGGTTAGCTTAGGGCAGTTCTTC,CASSPEVSLGQFF
.,TRBV28,TRBJ1-2,many,TGTGCCAGCAGCCGCTTACGAGATGGCTACACCTTC,CASSRLRDGYTF
TRBD1,TRBV9,TRBJ2-7,few,TGTGCCAGCAGTACAGGGGATGGGTCCTACGAGCAGTACTTC,CASSTGDGSYEQYF
TRBD1,TRBV25-1,TRBJ2-2,many,TGTGCCAGCAGGCCCGACAGGGGAGGAACCGGGGAGCTGTTTTTT,CASRPDRGGTGELFF
.,TRBV3-1,TRBJ1-1,many,TGTGCCAGCAGCCAAGGACGAACCTGGGGGTACGAAGAAGCTTTCTTT,CASSQGRTWGYEEAFF
.,TRBV20-1,TRBJ1-2,many,TGCAGTGCCAGTCCTAACTATGGCTACACCTTC,CSASPNYGYTF
.,TRBV7-9,TRBJ1-2,many,TGTGCCAGCAGCTTAGCAGGGTCCTATGGCTACACCTTC,CASSLAGSYGYTF
TRBD1,TRBV4-1,TRBJ1-5,many,TGCGCCAGCAGCCTCGGACAGGGGTTCTATCAGCCCCAGCATTTT,CASSLGQGFYQPQHF
TRBD1,TRBV5-5,TRBJ2-5,.,TGTGCCAGCAGCATCCGGGACAGATACCAAGAGACCCAGTACTTC,CASSIRDRYQETQYF
TRBD1,TRBV7-3,TRBJ2-7,many,TGTGCCAGCAGCGTATCCGGGACAGGGTACGAGCAGTACTTC,CASSVSGTGYEQYF
.,TRBV4-1,TRBJ1-6,.,TGCGCCAGCAGCCAAGAAAGTAGCCATAATTCACCCCTCCACTTT,CASSQESSHNSPLHF
TRBD2,TRBV20-1,TRBJ2-2,.,TGCAGTGCTAGAGAACTAGCGGGGGACAACACCGGGGAGCTGTTTTTT,CSARELAGDNTGELFF
.,TRBV27,TRBJ1-2,many,TGTGCCAGCACCTCATTTATTGGCCGTATTAACTATGGCTACACCTTC,CASTSFIGRINYGYTF
TRBD1,TRBV2,TRBJ1-1,many,TGTGCCAGCAATGGTTTTGTCAGGGGGCTTGACACTGAAGCTTTCTTT,CASNGFVRGLDTEAFF
TRBD1,TRBV10-3,TRBJ1-4,many,TGTGCCATCAGTGAGTCACAAGGACAGGGGCATGAAAAACTGTTTTTT,CAISESQGQGHEKLFF
.,TRBV9,TRBJ2-5,.,TGTGCCAGCGGAGGGAACGGGGAGACCCAGTACTTC,CASGGNGETQYF
TRBD2,TRBV7-8,TRBJ2-7,many,TGTGCCAGCAGCGGAGGACTAGCGGGGGGGCGTTCGGGAGAGCAGTACTTC,CASSGGLAGGRSGEQYF
TRBD2,TRBV9,TRBJ2-7,many,TGTGCCAGCAGCGTAGGGCCTAGCGGGGGCTCCTACGAGCAGTACTTC,CASSVGPSGGSYEQYF
.,TRBV11-2,TRBJ2-7,many,TGTGCCAGCAGCTTAGTGTCTCAGGGGCAGTACTTC,CASSLVSQGQYF
.,TRBV12-3/TRBV12-4,TRBJ2-6,few,TGTGCCAGCAGGCCCCGACAGGTATACTACTCTGGGGCCAACGTCCTGACTTTC,CASRPRQVYYSGANVLTF
.,TRBV28,TRBJ1-3,many,TGTGCCAGCAGTTTATGGACGAGCCCCTCTGGAAACACCATATATTTT,CASSLWTSPSGNTIYF
.,TRBV27,TRBJ2-7,many,TGTGCCAGCAGTATAGGACTGAACTACGAGCAGTACTTC,CASSIGLNYEQYF
.,TRBV5-1,TRBJ2-1,once,TGCGCCAGCAGCTTAAATTACAATGAGCAGTTCTTC,CASSLNYNEQFF
.,TRBV3-1,TRBJ2-3,.,TGTGCCAGCAGCCCACAACCTTTTTCCGCAGATACGCAGTATTTT,CASSPQPFSADTQYF
TRBD1,TRBV7-9,TRBJ1-5,many,TGTGCCAGCAGCTTAGCCGGGACAGGGTCGCTAGGTCAGCCCCAGCATTTT,CASSLAGTGSLGQPQHF
.,TRBV24-1,TRBJ1-1,many,TGTGCCACGAGCGTAGGAGGCTGGGGCACTGAAGCTTTCTTT,CATSVGGWGTEAFF
.,TRBV6-5,TRBJ1-2,many,TGTGCCAGCAGTTACAGGGGAGGGGACGGCTACACCTTC,CASSYRGGDGYTF
TRBD1,TRBV11-2,TRBJ2-1,many,TGTGCCAGCAGCTTAGGACAGGGGGTCGCCTACAATGAGCAGTTCTTC,CASSLGQGVAYNEQFF
.,TRBV27,TRBJ2-1,many,TGTGCCAGCAGTTTCGGACCAATTAATGACAATGAGCAGTTCTTC,CASSFGPINDNEQFF
.,TRBV5-1,TRBJ1-5,many,TGCGCCAGCAGCTTCTCGGGGGATGGCAATCAGCCCCAGCATTTT,CASSFSGDGNQPQHF
TRBD2,TRBV19,TRBJ2-3,many,TGTGCCAGTAAACTAGCGGGGGCCTCTAGCACAGATACGCAGTATTTT,CASKLAGASSTDTQYF
.,TRBV5-4,TRBJ2-5,few,TGTGCCAGCAGCTTGGGGACGAGTCAAGAGACCCAGTACTTC,CASSLGTSQETQYF
.,TRBV7-3,TRBJ1-1,many,TGTGCCAGCAGCCATGCCGGGGGGACTGAAGCTTTCTTT,CASSHAGGTEAFF
TRBD1,TRBV2,TRBJ1-1,many,TGTGCCAGCAGAGACAGGGGGCTGTACACTGAAGCTTTCTTT,CASRDRGLYTEAFF
.,TRBV7-8,TRBJ1-5,many,TGTGCCAGCAGCTTAACAGACAATCAGCCCCAGCATTTT,CASSLTDNQPQHF
TRBD2,TRBV12-3/TRBV12-4,TRBJ2-3,many,TGTGCCAGCACCGCCGGGACTAGGGTTGGGGCAGATACGCAGTATTTT,CASTAGTRVGADTQYF
.,TRBV29-1,TRBJ1-2,many,TGCAGCGTTGGATCAGGGGTTGCTGGCTACACCTTC,CSVGSGVAGYTF
TRBD1,TRBV20-1,TRBJ1-1,many,TGCAGTGCTCCTTCCGGGACAGGGCATGCTGAAGCTTTCTTT,CSAPSGTGHAEAFF
.,TRBV19,TRBJ2-5,few,TGTGCCAGTCGAGCGGTCGGGGCACAAGAGACCCAGTACTTC,CASRAVGAQETQYF
.,TRBV7-3,TRBJ2-3,many,TGTGCCAGCAGCTTATTAGGCGGCGGGGCCACAGATACGCAGTATTTT,CASSLLGGGATDTQYF